This TCR beta chain is from a study of CD8 T cells in Susac syndrome. Sequencing targeted TCR beta in T cells from blood (CD8+ and CD4+). The CD8+ and CD4+ T cells were isolated magnetically using a negative isolation approach, whereas the TEMRA cells were enriched by FACS. Germline CDR1 and CDR2: MNHEY and SVGEGT. Deletions cut 2 bases from V and 4 bases from J, with 11 bases between. CDR3 length equals 14 residues. The authors reverse transcribed roughly 0.5 to 1 ug RNA with random hexamers. TCRdb used MiXCR to reprocess the immunoSEQ multiplex PCR reads, holding one entry per CDR3 protein. The sample lists around 45,000 distinct CDR3 sequences; roughly 92% were seen once.

This chain links TRBV6-2 or TRBV6-3 with TRBJ1-2; D is ambiguous. The source material was CD8+ T cells from PBMCs. This receptor was obtained from a human donor in good health. CDR3 DNA: TGTGCCAGCAGTTACCATGGCGTCACCTATGGCTACACCTTC. Amino acid sequence: CASSYHGVTYGYTF.